This T cell receptor (beta chain) was observed in a study of cytomegalovirus exposure and HLA in healthy donors. General study results and limits: Most TCR sequences were rare, but some public TCRs occurred in many donors.

The germline gives CDR1 SEHNR, CDR2 FQNEAQ (reference sequence). The CDR3 is 15 amino acids. V dropped 5 bases and J dropped 1 base, with 12 bases sitting between them. Amplification used 60 Vbeta primers and 13 Jbeta primers. The protocol was immunoSEQ multiplex PCR, while the TCRdb copy is restricted to in-frame clones and leaves out a portion. The repertoire includes 150,000 to 200,000 clones, more than 60% of them detected once, and around 3.1% sits in the top ten. In regard to this clone: Its target is unknown.

Sequenced input: PBMCs. This TCR came from a female donor in good health and CMV-seronegative. This rearrangement joins TRBV7-9 to TRBJ1-5; perhaps TRBD1 as D (5 bases). CDR3: CASSTTGLSNQPQHF. CDR3 coding DNA: TGTGCCAGCAGCACAACAGGATTAAGCAATCAGCCCCAGCATTTT.